The present T cell receptor (beta chain) was sequenced within a study of blood T cell repertoires in COVID-19. As for the study in general: T cells, B-cell-depleted T cells, or PBMCs provided the cDNA or gDNA that served as material.

As handled by the study authors: Using reference gene primer amplification, nucleated cell counts were estimated. Assay: immunoSEQ multiplex PCR; the TCRdb copy retains only in-frame clones and omits some. From that table come the V and J calls and clone size; the DNA was used to work out D and trimming. The data hold 400,000 to 450,000 clones, with roughly 89% observed a single time. The CDR3 is 15 residues long. Germline V lookup: CDR1 LGHNA, CDR2 YNFKEQ. V lost 0 bases, J lost 6 bases, and 5 bases stayed unmatched. The sequence derives from a woman aged 25-40 years with active or convalescent COVID-19. The chain uses TRBV4-2 and TRBJ1-2; TRBD1 matches at 9 bases. Sequences were obtained from peripheral blood. The CDR3 here is CASSQERQGDNGYTF. The CDR3 bases are TGTGCCAGCAGCCAAGAGCGACAGGGGGACAATGGCTACACCTTC.